Following are 2 T cell receptor beta chains from one sample sequenced in a study of graft-versus-host responses after intestinal transplantation. What these receptors recognize is not known. Method: immunoSEQ multiplex PCR; TCRdb's copy keeps in-frame clones and lacks some. The table has more than 90,000 clones, about 93% seen once. Sequencing used unstimulated CD8+ T cells sorted from spleen or lymph node cells, obtained before intestinal transplant. Receptor source: a human donor who received an intestinal transplant.

The chain carries TRBV7-9 and TRBJ2-1; 7 nucleotides match TRBD1. Per germline, CDR1 SEHNR and CDR2 FQNEAQ (reference sequence). The CDR3 length is 15 residues. The junction had 12 bases not matched to a gene; V was cut back by 5 bases and J by 8 bases. CDR3 sequence reads: CASSDRDSPGDEQFF. CDR3 DNA sequence: TGTGCCAGCAGCGACCGGGACAGCCCTGGGGATGAGCAGTTCTTC.

The rearrangement uses TRBV10-1 and TRBJ2-1; 7 bases are a match to TRBD1. The V gene's germline CDR1 is WNHNN and CDR2 SYGVQD (reference sequence). With 5 bases clipped from V and 4 bases from J, the junction kept 5 bases outside the gene matches. The CDR3 covers 14 residues. The CDR3 DNA is TGCGCCAGCAGTACCCTGACAGGGTACAATGAGCAGTTCTTC. This gives the protein CASSTLTGYNEQFF.